This TCR beta chain was observed in a study of blood T cell repertoires in COVID-19. Looking at the study overall: Acute and convalescent COVID-19 specimens originated in the United States, Italy and Spain.

Germline CDR1 and CDR2: SGDLS and YYNGEE. CDR3 length: 15 amino acids. The V gene lost 0 bases and the J gene lost 7 bases, with 11 bases spanning the gap. The repertoire was sequenced with immunoSEQ multiplex PCR; TCRdb's copy has only in-frame clones and lacks some. The table has 70,000 to 95,000 clones, just over 90% seen once. This rearrangement joins TRBV9 to TRBJ1-6; tentative D call: TRBD1 (5 bases). The specimen sequenced was peripheral blood. This receptor was obtained from a woman aged 50 to 60 in a cohort sampled during active COVID-19. Here the CDR3 DNA reads TGTGCCAGCAGCGTAGCCGCGACAGCCAATTCACCCCTCCACTTT. Amino acids: CASSVAATANSPLHF.